A selection of T cell receptor beta chains follows, all from one sample in a study of cytomegalovirus exposure and HLA in healthy donors. Measured with immunoSEQ multiplex PCR; TCRdb has only the in-frame clones, and not every one. Among 220,000 or so clones listed, approximately 87% were seen once. Sample: PBMCs. The receptors here all came from a woman aged 18-30 years in good health and CMV-seronegative. The CDR3 runs from the conserved cysteine through the conserved F or W. D genes are given only for firm matches. Only some rows state a clone size, as once, few, many or a class for expanded clones.

d_call j_call clone_size v_call cdr3_aa cdr3_nt
NA TRBJ1-5 NA TRBV6-4 CASLKGINQPQHF TGTGCCAGCTTAAAGGGGATCAATCAGCCCCAGCATTTT
NA TRBJ1-1 few TRBV5-1 CASSFGGVNTEAFF TGCGCCAGCAGCTTCGGAGGGGTGAACACTGAAGCTTTCTTT
NA TRBJ1-6 NA TRBV5-6 CASSLDGSYNSPLHF TGTGCCAGCAGCTTGGATGGGAGCTATAATTCACCCCTCCACTTT
NA TRBJ1-2 NA TRBV9 CASSPLTRGQGYGYTF TGTGCCAGCAGCCCCCTAACCAGGGGCCAGGGCTATGGCTACACCTTC
TRBD1 TRBJ2-1 NA TRBV27 CASSLGTVNEQFF TGTGCCAGCTCACTTGGGACAGTCAATGAGCAGTTCTTC
NA TRBJ2-7 NA TRBV28 CASMEGGDYEQYF TGTGCCAGCATGGAGGGAGGAGACTACGAGCAGTACTTC
TRBD1 TRBJ2-7 NA TRBV6-1 CASRTGGEQYF TGTGCCAGCAGGACAGGGGGCGAGCAGTACTTC
NA TRBJ1-2 once TRBV30 CAWSLFPGHSNYGYTF TGTGCCTGGAGTCTCTTTCCGGGACACTCAAACTATGGCTACACCTTC
NA TRBJ1-1 few TRBV7-9 CASSLAYGTEAFF TGTGCCAGCAGTTTAGCATACGGGACTGAAGCTTTCTTT
NA TRBJ1-1 NA TRBV25-1 CASSEWGQDTEAFF TGTGCCAGCAGTGAATGGGGTCAGGACACTGAAGCTTTCTTT
NA TRBJ2-1 NA TRBV7-3 CASSATDINEQFF TGTGCCAGCAGCGCTACGGACATCAATGAGCAGTTCTTC
NA TRBJ2-7 NA TRBV7-9 CASSLGLGRNYEQYF TGTGCCAGCAGCTTAGGACTGGGACGGAACTACGAGCAGTACTTC
NA TRBJ2-7 NA TRBV6-1 CASSLKELDYF TGTGCCAGCAGCCTAAAGGAGTTGGACTACTTC
NA TRBJ1-4 NA TRBV5-1 CASSLVGSPNEKLFF TGCGCCAGCAGCTTGGTAGGGAGTCCTAATGAAAAACTGTTTTTT
NA TRBJ2-3 NA TRBV1 CTSSERPPLIGYF TGCACCAGCAGCGAAAGGCCCCCTCTGATTGGGTATTTT
NA TRBJ1-1 NA TRBV5-6 CASSLVGWGGTEAFF TGTGCCAGCAGCTTGGTCGGGTGGGGAGGCACTGAAGCTTTCTTT
NA TRBJ2-2 NA TRBV6-5 CASRRLQNTGELFF TGTGCCAGCAGAAGACTACAGAACACCGGGGAGCTGTTTTTT
TRBD1 TRBJ1-1 NA TRBV19 CASLRTLLQGTESEAFF TGTGCCAGCCTAAGAACGTTACTACAGGGGACTGAATCTGAAGCTTTCTTT
TRBD1 TRBJ1-3 many TRBV27 CASSRKGALSSGNTIYF TGTGCCAGCAGTCGGAAGGGGGCCCTATCCTCTGGAAACACCATATATTTT
TRBD2 TRBJ2-5 NA TRBV30 CAWSPGGEETQYF TGTGCCTGGAGTCCGGGAGGGGAGGAGACCCAGTACTTC
NA TRBJ2-3 NA TRBV29-1 CSVEFRETPDTQYF TGCAGCGTTGAGTTTCGGGAAACGCCAGATACGCAGTATTTT
NA TRBJ2-2 NA TRBV5-1 CASSLRAPGGELFF TGCGCCAGCAGCTTGCGGGCCCCCGGGGGGGAGCTGTTTTTT
TRBD1 TRBJ1-2 NA TRBV30 CASGQGAGGYTF TGTGCCTCTGGACAGGGGGCAGGCGGCTACACCTTC
NA TRBJ1-1 NA TRBV2 CASRVNTEAFF TGTGCCAGCAGGGTGAACACTGAAGCTTTCTTT
NA TRBJ2-1 NA TRBV25-1 CASSEYSYNEQFF TGTGCCAGCAGTGAATATAGCTACAATGAGCAGTTCTTC
TRBD1 TRBJ2-1 once TRBV6-1 CASSSGGTSYNEQFF TGTGCCAGCAGCTCAGGGGGAACTAGCTACAATGAGCAGTTCTTC
NA TRBJ1-1 NA TRBV30 CAWSENQNTEAFF TGTGCCTGGTCGGAGAACCAGAACACTGAAGCTTTCTTT
NA TRBJ2-3 NA TRBV16 CASSQGAADTQYF TGTGCCAGCAGCCAAGGAGCGGCGGATACGCAGTATTTT
NA TRBJ2-7 NA TRBV30 CAWSGTGGPYDEQYF TGTGCCTGGAGTGGTACGGGTGGCCCCTACGACGAGCAGTACTTC
TRBD2 TRBJ2-1 NA TRBV6-1 CASTPGLAGFNEQFF TGTGCCAGCACCCCGGGACTAGCGGGGTTTAATGAGCAGTTCTTC
TRBD2 TRBJ2-3 NA TRBV9 CASSDRGGGDTQYF TGTGCCAGCAGCGATCGGGGGGGCGGAGATACGCAGTATTTT
NA TRBJ1-6 NA TRBV4-2 CASSQDLLGFLNDSPLHF TGTGCCAGCAGCCAAGATCTCTTAGGCTTTCTGAACGATTCACCCCTCCACTTT
NA TRBJ2-3 NA TRBV7-3 CASSLDAGANTQYF TGTGCCAGCAGCTTAGATGCGGGGGCAAATACGCAGTATTTT
TRBD1 TRBJ1-4 NA TRBV29-1 CSARGQSTNEKLFF TGCAGCGCCAGGGGACAGTCAACTAATGAAAAACTGTTTTTT
TRBD1 TRBJ2-1 NA TRBV6-4 CASSRWTGGDYNEQFF TGTGCCAGCAGTCGCTGGACAGGGGGAGATTACAATGAGCAGTTCTTC
NA TRBJ2-1 few TRBV7-3 CASRLDPSSYNEQFF TGTGCCAGCAGATTGGACCCGAGCTCCTACAATGAGCAGTTCTTC
NA TRBJ1-2 NA TRBV28 CASDPGTVVNYGYTF TGTGCCAGCGACCCGGGGACCGTAGTTAACTATGGCTACACCTTC
NA TRBJ2-1 NA TRBV25-1 CASSGLTGSYLAQEQFF TGTGCCAGCAGTGGGTTGACGGGGTCCTACCTCGCCCAGGAGCAGTTCTTC
TRBD1 TRBJ2-3 NA TRBV6-1 CASNIGQADTQYF TGTGCCAGCAACATCGGACAGGCTGATACGCAGTATTTT
NA TRBJ1-1 NA TRBV7-2 CASSLAMNTEAFF TGTGCCAGCAGCTTAGCGATGAACACTGAAGCTTTCTTT
NA TRBJ1-6 NA TRBV30 CAFLREHNGSPLHF TGTGCCTTCCTCCGGGAGCACAACGGTTCACCCCTCCACTTT
NA TRBJ2-2 few TRBV7-3 CASSSYTGELFF TGTGCCAGCAGCTCATACACCGGGGAGCTGTTTTTT
NA TRBJ2-1 NA TRBV11-2 CASSLGGPRRVPEQFF TGTGCCAGCAGCTTAGGAGGGCCTAGGAGGGTCCCCGAGCAGTTCTTC
TRBD1 TRBJ1-2 NA TRBV19 CASSTGQGRYGYTF TGTGCCAGTAGTACTGGACAGGGAAGGTATGGCTACACCTTC
NA TRBJ2-3 NA TRBV7-7 CASSLARGDTQYF TGTGCTAGCAGCTTAGCCCGGGGAGATACGCAGTATTTT
NA TRBJ2-1 NA TRBV5-6 CATGTTGYNEQFF TGTGCCACCGGTACTACGGGGTACAATGAGCAGTTCTTC
NA TRBJ2-7 many TRBV19 CASRGRDGGEGNYEQYF TGTGCCAGTAGGGGCCGGGACGGAGGCGAGGGGAACTACGAGCAGTACTTC
TRBD2 TRBJ2-5 NA TRBV27 CAGDLGLAGVPPETQYF TGTGCCGGGGACTTGGGACTAGCGGGAGTCCCCCCAGAGACCCAGTACTTC
TRBD1 TRBJ2-1 NA TRBV20-1 CSGTGKSEQFF TGCAGTGGGACAGGGAAGAGTGAGCAGTTCTTC
TRBD1 TRBJ1-1 NA TRBV27 CASSPDRGPGGAEAFF TGTGCCAGCAGTCCCGACAGGGGCCCCGGGGGGGCTGAAGCTTTCTTT
NA TRBJ2-5 NA TRBV19 CASSMGGGRETQYF TGTGCCAGTAGTATGGGCGGGGGCCGGGAGACCCAGTACTTC
NA TRBJ1-6 NA TRBV6-6 CAAVKDGNSPLHF TGTGCAGCGGTAAAAGACGGAAATTCACCCCTCCACTTT
TRBD1 TRBJ1-2 few TRBV4-1 CASSQVPGGRGYTF TGCGCCAGCAGCCAAGTTCCAGGGGGGAGAGGCTACACCTTC